A single sample is the source of the 8 T cell receptor beta chains below, sequenced in a study of metastatic and nonmetastatic thyroid tumors. TCRdb redid the clone calls on the PCR reads using MiXCR. The sample has around 4,200 clones, roughly a third seen once. None of the patients had undergone any treatment ahead of thyroid surgery. Sequencing input: adjacent normal tissue. The receptors here all came from a male donor with papillary thyroid cancer or a benign thyroid nodule (not recorded which). Some clones in this sample may be carry-over from other donors' samples.

This chain links TRBV11-2 with TRBJ2-7; D not resolved. The V end was cut by 5 bases, the J end by 1 base, with 9 bases between. The CDR3 totals 13 residues. The germline V gene encodes CDR1 SGHAT and CDR2 FQNNGV. The CDR3 region is CASSPDGSYEQYF. The CDR3 DNA follows: TGTGCCAGCAGCCCGGACGGATCCTACGAGCAGTACTTC.

This chain connects TRBV6-2 or TRBV6-3 to TRBJ2-7; 7 nucleotides line up with TRBD2. The CDR3 sequence is 13 residues long. Germline CDR1 is MNHEY and CDR2 is SVGEGT. V trimming: 2 bases; J trimming: 7 bases; junction bases outside the gene matches: 5. The CDR3: CASSYGREREQYF. Written as DNA, the CDR3 is TGTGCCAGCAGTTACGGGCGGGAGAGGGAGCAGTACTTC.

V gene TRBV5-1 combines with J gene TRBJ2-7; the D gene is possibly TRBD1 (5 bases). Trimming shortened V by 0 bases and J by 0 bases, and 10 bases separated the two germline ends. Germline V gene sequence: CDR1 SGHRS, CDR2 YFSETQ. The CDR3 consists of 15 residues. CDR3 region: CASSLVGAASYEQYF. In nucleotides, the CDR3 is TGCGCCAGCAGCTTGGTTGGGGCCGCCTCCTACGAGCAGTACTTC.

The chain links TRBV6-2 or TRBV6-3 to TRBJ2-7; 10 nucleotides line up with TRBD2. The CDR3 covers 17 residues. V was pared by 5 bases and J by 4 bases, with 14 bases of the junction left unmatched. The germline V gene has CDR1 MNHEY and CDR2 SVGEGT. This chain's CDR3 is CASSTRLSSGRRYEQYF. The CDR3 DNA is TGTGCCAGCAGTACCCGACTATCTAGCGGGAGACGTTACGAGCAGTACTTC.

This clone is labeled as large. The rearrangement uses TRBV6-5 and TRBJ1-2, with 11 nucleotides matching TRBD1. Germline V gene data show CDR1 as MNHEY and CDR2 as SVGAGI. V shed 0 bases, J shed 10 bases, and the junction held 4 bases outside the gene matches. This CDR3 spans 14 amino acids. The CDR3 loop is CASSYSDRGPPYTF. CDR3 nucleotides: TGTGCCAGCAGTTACTCGGACAGGGGGCCCCCCTACACCTTC.

The chain links TRBV30 to TRBJ2-7; D is uncertain. CDR1 GTSNPN and CDR2 SVGIG come from the germline V gene (reference sequence). The CDR3 covers 13 residues. The ends were cut back, 7 bases at V and 0 bases at J, with 13 bases in the middle. The chain's CDR3 is CASSAARSYEQYF. As DNA, the CDR3 is TGTGCCTCCTCGGCAGCCCGCTCCTACGAGCAGTACTTC.

This clone was observed a few times. The chain joins TRBV27 to TRBJ1-2; 11 bases align to TRBD1. The CDR3 loop spans 12 amino acids. Per germline, CDR1 MNHEY and CDR2 SMNVEV (reference sequence). J was trimmed by 8 bases and V by 8 bases; bases with no gene match: 4. CDR3 coding DNA: TGTGCCAGCGGGGGGACAGGGGGAGGCTACACCTTC. As protein: CASGGTGGGYTF.

The sample holds a few counts of this clone. This chain joins TRBV6-6 and TRBJ1-5; a possible D gene is TRBD1 (6 bases). The CDR3 extends over 15 amino acids. The germline CDR1 and CDR2 sequences are MNHNY and SVGAGI (reference sequence). Between the trimmed V and J ends, which lost 2 bases and 7 bases, there was a span of 15 bases. The CDR3 nucleotides read TGTGCCAGCAGTTACATCACAGGGACGGACCAGCCCCAGCATTTT. Its translation is CASSYITGTDQPQHF.